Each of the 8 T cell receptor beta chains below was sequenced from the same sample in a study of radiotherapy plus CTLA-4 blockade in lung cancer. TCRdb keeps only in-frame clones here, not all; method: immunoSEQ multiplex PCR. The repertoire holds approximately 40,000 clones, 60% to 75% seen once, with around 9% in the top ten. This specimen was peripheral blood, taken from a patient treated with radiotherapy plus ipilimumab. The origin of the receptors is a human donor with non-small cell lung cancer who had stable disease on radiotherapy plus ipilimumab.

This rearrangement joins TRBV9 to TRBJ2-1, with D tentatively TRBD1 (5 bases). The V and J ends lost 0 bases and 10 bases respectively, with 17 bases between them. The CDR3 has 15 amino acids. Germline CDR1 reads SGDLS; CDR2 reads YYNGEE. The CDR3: CASSVGQWWAGEQFF. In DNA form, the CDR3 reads TGTGCCAGCAGCGTAGGACAGTGGTGGGCTGGCGAGCAGTTCTTC.

The CDR3 protein is CSVAVDVTDTQYF. DNA of the CDR3: TGCAGCGTTGCTGTGGACGTCACAGATACGCAGTATTTT. The rearrangement uses TRBV29-1 and TRBJ2-3; D is unresolved. The germline V gene has CDR1 SQVTM and CDR2 ANQGSEA. Trimming took 4 bases from V and 2 from J, leaving 10 bases between them. The CDR3 spans 13 residues.

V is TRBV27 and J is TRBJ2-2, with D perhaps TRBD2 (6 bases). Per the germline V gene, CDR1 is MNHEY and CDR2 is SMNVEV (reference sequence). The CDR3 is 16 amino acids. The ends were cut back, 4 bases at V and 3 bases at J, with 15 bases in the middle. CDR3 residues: CASSSPGGGYTGELFF. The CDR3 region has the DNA TGTGCCAGCAGTTCCCCCGGAGGAGGGTACACCGGGGAGCTGTTTTTT.

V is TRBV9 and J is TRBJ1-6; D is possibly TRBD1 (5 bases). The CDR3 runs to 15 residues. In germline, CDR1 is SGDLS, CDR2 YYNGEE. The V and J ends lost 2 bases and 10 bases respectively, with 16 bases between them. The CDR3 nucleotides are TGTGCCAGCAGCGTTACCTGGGGTGGGGGGTCACCCCTCCACTTT. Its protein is CASSVTWGGGSPLHF.

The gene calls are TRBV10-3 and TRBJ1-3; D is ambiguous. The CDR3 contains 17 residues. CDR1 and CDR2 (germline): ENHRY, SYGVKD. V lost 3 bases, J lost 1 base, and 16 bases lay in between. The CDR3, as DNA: TGTGCCATCAGTGAAGGGCGAGGGAGAGGTTCTGGAAACACCATATATTTT. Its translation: CAISEGRGRGSGNTIYF.

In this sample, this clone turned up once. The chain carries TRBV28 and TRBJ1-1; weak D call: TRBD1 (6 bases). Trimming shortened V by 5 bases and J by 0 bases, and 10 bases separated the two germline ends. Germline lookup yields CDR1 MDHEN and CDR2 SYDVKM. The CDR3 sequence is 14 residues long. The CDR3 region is CASSRRGMNTEAFF. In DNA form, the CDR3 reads TGTGCCAGCAGTCGCAGGGGCATGAACACTGAAGCTTTCTTT.

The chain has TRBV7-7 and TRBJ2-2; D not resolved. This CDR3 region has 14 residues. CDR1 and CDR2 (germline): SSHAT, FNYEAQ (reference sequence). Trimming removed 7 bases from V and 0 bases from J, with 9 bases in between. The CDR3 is CASKDISNTGELFF. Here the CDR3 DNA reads TGTGCCAGCAAGGATATATCGAACACCGGGGAGCTGTTTTTT.

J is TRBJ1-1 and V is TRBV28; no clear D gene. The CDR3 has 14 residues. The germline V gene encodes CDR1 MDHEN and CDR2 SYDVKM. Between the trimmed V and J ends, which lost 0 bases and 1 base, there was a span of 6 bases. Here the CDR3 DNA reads TGTGCCAGCAGTTTATGGTCAGGGAACACTGAAGCTTTCTTT. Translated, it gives CASSLWSGNTEAFF. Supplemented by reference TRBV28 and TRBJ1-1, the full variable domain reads DVKVTQSSRYLVKRTGEKVFLECVQDMDHENMFWYRQDPGLGLRLIYFSYDVKMKEKGDIPEGYSVSREKKERFSLILESASTNQTSMYLCASSLWSGNTEAFFGQGTRLTVV.